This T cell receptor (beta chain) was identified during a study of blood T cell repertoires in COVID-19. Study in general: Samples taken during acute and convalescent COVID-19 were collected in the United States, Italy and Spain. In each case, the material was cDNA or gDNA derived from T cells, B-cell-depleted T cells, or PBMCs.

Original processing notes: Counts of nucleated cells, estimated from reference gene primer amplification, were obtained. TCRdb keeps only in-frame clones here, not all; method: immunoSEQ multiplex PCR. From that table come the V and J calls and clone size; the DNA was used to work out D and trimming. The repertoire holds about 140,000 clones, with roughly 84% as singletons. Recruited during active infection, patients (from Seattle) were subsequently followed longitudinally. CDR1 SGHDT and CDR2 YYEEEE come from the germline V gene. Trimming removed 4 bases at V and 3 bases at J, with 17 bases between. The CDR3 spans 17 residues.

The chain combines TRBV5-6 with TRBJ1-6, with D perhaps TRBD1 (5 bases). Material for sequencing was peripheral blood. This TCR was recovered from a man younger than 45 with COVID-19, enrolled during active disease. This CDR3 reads CASSLGGESIYNSPLHF. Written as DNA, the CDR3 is TGTGCCAGCAGCCTTGGAGGGGAATCAATCTATAATTCACCCCTCCACTTT.